This TCR beta chain was sequenced during a study of Graves' ophthalmopathy and Graves' hyperthyroidism. In its sample, this clonotype was seen many times. RNA served as the template for amplifying TCR beta CDR3 regions. The first round was an RT-PCR with HTBI primers, and the second round was a multiplex PCR. TCRdb re-called the multiplex PCR reads with MiXCR, one entry per CDR3 protein. Among a few hundred thousand distinct CDR3 sequences listed, 20% to 25% were seen once. The CDR3 runs to 11 residues. Germline V gene sequence: CDR1 LNHDA, CDR2 SQIVND (reference sequence). Trimming removed 6 bases at V and 2 bases at J, with 5 bases between.

The J gene is TRBJ2-7, the V gene TRBV19; D ambiguous. The sample taken for sequencing was peripheral blood. This TCR derives from a woman aged 45-59 years with Graves' ophthalmopathy. The DNA for the CDR3 is TGTGCCAGTAGCGATACCTACGAGCAGTACTTC. It translates to CASSDTYEQYF.